This passage covers 14 T cell receptor beta chains from one sample sequenced in a study of T cells in narcolepsy. The data were produced by immunoSEQ multiplex PCR, yet TCRdb's version contains in-frame clones alone and is incomplete. This table holds approximately 8,100 clones, about 55% found once. Sample: CD45RA- memory CD8+ T cells from PBMCs. These receptors were obtained from a human donor with narcolepsy.

This clone has just a few counts. V is TRBV7-2 and J is TRBJ1-3, with 7 bases identical to TRBD1. This CDR3 spans 16 amino acids. V lost 5 bases to trimming and J lost 0 bases; unmatched junction nucleotides: 7. Germline loops: CDR1 SGHTA, CDR2 FQGNSA. DNA for the CDR3: TGTGCCAGCAGCACCCGGACAGGCCCCTCTGGAAACACCATATATTTT. Translation gives CASSTRTGPSGNTIYF.

The sample holds a few counts of this clone. The rearrangement uses TRBV27 and TRBJ1-1, with a possible D match to TRBD1 (5 bases). V dropped 10 bases and J dropped 4 bases, with 13 bases sitting between them. Germline V gene sequence: CDR1 MNHEY, CDR2 SMNVEV (reference sequence). The CDR3 is 12 residues long. CDR3 DNA: TGTGCCACACGACAGTCGAGCACTGAAGCTTTCTTT. It translates to CATRQSSTEAFF.

The V and J genes are TRBV30 and TRBJ1-6; weak D call: TRBD1 (6 bases). The CDR3 is 14 residues long. Germline values: CDR1 GTSNPN, CDR2 SVGIG (reference sequence). The ends were cut back, 5 bases at V and 7 bases at J, with 15 bases in the middle. The CDR3: CAWCTGIGNSPLHF. The CDR3 region has the DNA TGTGCCTGGTGTACAGGGATTGGAAATTCACCCCTCCACTTT.

This chain uses TRBV7-3 with TRBJ2-2, with D possibly matching TRBD2 (6 bases). V was shortened by 4 bases and J by 5 bases, with 11 bases between the two germline ends. The germline gives CDR1 SGHTA, CDR2 FQGTGA. The CDR3 runs 14 residues. CDR3: CASSSGLQTGELFF. Written as DNA, the CDR3 is TGTGCCAGCAGCTCGGGACTCCAAACCGGGGAGCTGTTTTTT.

This clone has only a few counts. At one end, the junction sequence differs from germline, possibly due to a read error. The chain couples TRBV5-3 to TRBJ1-5, with TRBD1 matching over 8 bases. TRBV5-3 is labeled an ORF, and its function is uncertain. The CDR3 extends over 14 amino acids. The CDR3 bases are TGTGCCAGCAGCTTGACAGGGGGCAATCAGCCCCAGCATTTT. Translated: CASSLTGGNQPQHF.

The V and J genes are TRBV4-2 and TRBJ2-7; tentative D call: TRBD1 (6 bases). The CDR3 sequence is 16 residues long. V lost 4 bases to trimming and J lost 3 bases, with 19 bases between them. From germline, CDR1 is LGHNA and CDR2 YNFKEQ. The CDR3 bases are TGTGCCAGCAGCCCCACTCAAGGGGCAGGGGTCTACGAGCAGTACTTC. Protein: CASSPTQGAGVYEQYF.

This chain joins TRBV9 and TRBJ1-1, with no clear D. The germline gives CDR1 SGDLS, CDR2 YYNGEE. V lost 4 bases and J lost 5, with 15 bases in between. CDR3 length equals 14 residues. CDR3 nucleotide sequence: TGTGCCAGCAGCCCCTGGAGGGTTGGAACTGAAGCTTTCTTT. It translates to CASSPWRVGTEAFF.

The J gene is TRBJ1-5, the V gene TRBV4-3; 7 nucleotides line up with TRBD1. V lost 4 bases, J lost 4 bases, and 1 base stayed unmatched. CDR1 and CDR2 from the germline V gene are LGHNA and YSLEER. The CDR3 extends over 13 amino acids. CDR3 amino acids: CASSPDRNQPQHF. DNA for the CDR3: TGCGCCAGCAGCCCGGACAGGAATCAGCCCCAGCATTTT.

V gene TRBV30 combines with J gene TRBJ2-1, with D possibly being TRBD2 (5 bases). V was cut by 7 bases and J by 0 bases, with 19 bases left in between. Germline V CDR1 and CDR2: GTSNPN, SVGIG (reference sequence). CDR3 length: 16 amino acids. CDR3 sequence reads: CAFQPRDANSYNEQFF. As DNA, the CDR3 is TGTGCCTTCCAACCCCGGGATGCTAACTCCTACAATGAGCAGTTCTTC.

The chain couples TRBV7-8 to TRBJ2-3; D gene unclear. Germline V CDR1 and CDR2: SGHVS, FQNEAQ. The V and J ends lost 5 bases and 2 bases respectively, with 5 bases between them. The CDR3 consists of 12 residues. Written as DNA, the CDR3 is TGTGCCAGCAGCCTATCCACAGATACGCAGTATTTT. Translated, it gives CASSLSTDTQYF.

This clone was found a few times. This chain joins TRBV7-9 and TRBJ1-2, with D possibly matching TRBD1 (6 bases). Between the trimmed V and J ends, which lost 5 bases and 2 bases, there was a span of 12 bases. CDR1 is SEHNR, CDR2 FQNEAQ, per germline (reference sequence). This CDR3 has 14 residues. For the CDR3, the DNA is TGTGCCAGCAGCACCTCAGGGGCAAACTATGGCTACACCTTC. It translates to CASSTSGANYGYTF.

The chain uses TRBV11-1 and TRBJ2-1; 8 bases are a match to TRBD1. The ends lost 2 bases at V and 6 bases at J; junction bases unmatched: 9. In germline, CDR1 is SGHAT, CDR2 FQDESV (reference sequence). CDR3 length equals 16 residues. CDR3 in amino acids: CASSLPGQEWVNEQFF. The CDR3 DNA reads TGTGCCAGCAGCTTACCGGGACAGGAGTGGGTCAATGAGCAGTTCTTC.

The V and J genes are TRBV4-2 and TRBJ2-7; D gene ambiguous. The CDR3 spans 13 residues. Trimming left V 5 bases short and J 2 bases short, with 10 bases between. Germline V CDR1 and CDR2: LGHNA, YNFKEQ. CDR3 in DNA: TGTGCCAGCAGCTTTAAGGGAACCTACGAGCAGTACTTC. Translating it yields CASSFKGTYEQYF.

Concerning this clone itself: At one end the junction does not follow the germline gene, possibly because of a read error. The gene calls are TRBV6-4 and TRBJ2-5; 9 positions match TRBD2. CDR3 length: 15 amino acids. Germline-derived CDR1 and CDR2 are MRHNA and SNTAGT. CDR3 DNA sequence: TGTGCCAGCAGTGAGGTAGCGGGGGCACAAGGGACCCAGTACTTC. Translated: CASSEVAGAQGTQYF.